This TCR beta chain appears in the sequencing data of a study of blood T cell repertoires in COVID-19. The overall study: Some COVID-19 samples were acute and others convalescent; all came from the United States, Italy and Spain. The cDNA or gDNA used as material had been derived from T cells, B-cell-depleted T cells, or PBMCs.

This clone was detected once. Per the germline V gene, CDR1 is SGHRS and CDR2 is YFSETQ. CDR3 length: 9 residues. V dropped 10 bases and J dropped 13 bases, with 9 bases sitting between them. The authors' processing: The authors estimated nucleated cell counts from reference gene primer amplification. Method: immunoSEQ multiplex PCR; TCRdb's copy keeps in-frame clones and lacks some. V and J calls and clone size are copied from that table; D and trimming were computed from the DNA. Altogether about 300,000 clones are present, approximately 88% being singletons, with the ten largest covering 5.5% to 8%.

This TCR was sampled from a woman aged 30 to 39 who had recovered from COVID-19. The sequencing input was peripheral blood. This chain uses TRBV5-1 with TRBJ1-6; the D is unclear. The CDR3 is CAGLYPLHF. CDR3 nucleotide sequence: TGCGCCGGCCTGTACCCCCTCCACTTT.